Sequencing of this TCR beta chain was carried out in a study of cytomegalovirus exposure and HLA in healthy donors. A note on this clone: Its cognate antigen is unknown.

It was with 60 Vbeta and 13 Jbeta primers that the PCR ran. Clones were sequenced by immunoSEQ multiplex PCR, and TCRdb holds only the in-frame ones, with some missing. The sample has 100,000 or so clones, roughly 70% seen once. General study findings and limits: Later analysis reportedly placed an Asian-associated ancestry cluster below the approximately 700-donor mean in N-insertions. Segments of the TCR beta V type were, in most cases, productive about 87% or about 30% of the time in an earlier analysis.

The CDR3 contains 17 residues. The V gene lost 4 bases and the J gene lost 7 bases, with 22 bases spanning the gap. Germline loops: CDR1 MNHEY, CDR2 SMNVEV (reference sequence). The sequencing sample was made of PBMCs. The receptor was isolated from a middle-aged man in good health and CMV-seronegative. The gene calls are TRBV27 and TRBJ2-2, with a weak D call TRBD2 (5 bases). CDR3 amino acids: CASSYSSIRFGVGELFF. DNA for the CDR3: TGTGCCAGCAGTTATTCTTCGATTCGTTTCGGGGTCGGGGAGCTGTTTTTT.